These T cell receptor beta chains were read from a single sample in a study of cytomegalovirus exposure and HLA in healthy donors. Clones were sequenced by immunoSEQ multiplex PCR, and TCRdb holds only the in-frame ones, with some missing. In the table there are around 36,000 clones, 86% of which are singletons. Sequencing was done on a sample of PBMCs. These receptors were obtained from a woman aged 40-49 years in good health and CMV-seropositive. Both conserved end residues are part of each CDR3. D genes are given only for firm matches. Clone size appears in some rows only: once, few, many, or a class for an expanded clone.

v_gene	j_gene	abundance	d_gene	CDR3aa	CDR3nt
TRBV5-6	TRBJ2-7	NA	NA	CASSYVNGVVDYF	TGTGCCAGCAGTTACGTGAACGGGGTGGTGGATTACTTC
TRBV7-2	TRBJ2-1	NA	NA	CASSLAHRVDEQFF	TGTGCCAGCAGCTTAGCACACAGGGTGGATGAGCAGTTCTTC
TRBV5-1	TRBJ1-1	NA	NA	CASSLDGGNTEAFF	TGCGCCAGCAGCTTGGACGGGGGGAACACTGAAGCTTTCTTT
TRBV30	TRBJ1-1	NA	NA	CAWSGSGQRSFF	TGTGCCTGGAGTGGTAGCGGCCAGAGGTCTTTCTTT
TRBV29-1	TRBJ2-7	once	TRBD1	CSPWDRIATGQYF	TGCAGCCCCTGGGACAGGATAGCTACGGGGCAGTACTTC
TRBV7-9	TRBJ2-5	NA	NA	CASSRQGGETQYF	TGTGCCAGCAGTCGACAGGGAGGCGAGACCCAGTACTTC
TRBV9	TRBJ1-4	few	NA	CASSVGREYGNEKLFF	TGTGCCAGCAGCGTAGGCAGGGAATATGGTAATGAAAAACTGTTTTTT
TRBV28	TRBJ2-3	NA	NA	CASSSRARDTQYF	TGTGCCAGCAGTTCCAGGGCGCGAGATACGCAGTATTTT
TRBV7-8	TRBJ2-3	NA	TRBD2	CASSTRLLAGQNTQYF	TGTGCCAGCAGCACCCGTTTACTAGCGGGGCAAAATACGCAGTATTTT
TRBV10-2	TRBJ2-5	NA	TRBD2	CASKLAGGFRETQYF	TGCGCCAGCAAACTAGCGGGGGGGTTTCGGGAGACCCAGTACTTC
TRBV10-3	TRBJ1-1	NA	TRBD1	CAISESKDRGTEAFF	TGTGCCATCAGTGAGTCAAAAGACAGGGGTACTGAAGCTTTCTTT
TRBV4-3	TRBJ1-5	NA	NA	CASSQDRGNNQPQHF	TGCGCCAGCAGCCAAGATCGAGGGAACAATCAGCCCCAGCATTTT
TRBV19	TRBJ2-3	NA	TRBD1	CASSIIKGTGGARDTQYF	TGTGCCAGTAGTATAATTAAAGGGACAGGGGGAGCGAGAGATACGCAGTATTTT
TRBV11-3	TRBJ1-6	NA	NA	CASSWNGQYNSPLHF	TGTGCCAGCAGCTGGAACGGACAGTATAATTCACCCCTCCACTTT
TRBV7-2	TRBJ1-1	NA	NA	CASSLGPTKQSF	TGTGCCAGCAGCTTAGGCCCGACAAAACAAAGCTTT
TRBV6-1	TRBJ1-1	NA	TRBD1	CASAAQGDLGEAFF	TGTGCCAGTGCGGCGCAGGGGGATTTGGGGGAAGCTTTCTTT
TRBV6-6	TRBJ1-2	NA	TRBD1	CASSYSMTGHSYTF	TGTGCCAGCAGTTACTCCATGACAGGGCATAGCTACACCTTC
TRBV5-1	TRBJ1-1	once	NA	CASSLKGGGTEAFF	TGCGCCAGCAGCTTGAAGGGAGGAGGCACTGAAGCTTTCTTT
TRBV5-5	TRBJ2-7	NA	TRBD1	CASSGGQGPYEQYF	TGTGCCAGCAGCGGAGGACAGGGCCCCTACGAGCAGTACTTC
TRBV2	TRBJ1-1	once	NA	CASSDGGGTEAFF	TGTGCCAGCAGTGACGGGGGGGGGACTGAAGCTTTCTTT
TRBV11-2	TRBJ2-7	NA	NA	CASSRFGLSYEQYF	TGTGCCAGCAGCCGATTCGGTCTCTCCTACGAGCAGTACTTC
TRBV4-2	TRBJ2-5	NA	TRBD2	CASSQTGTSQETQYF	TGTGCCAGCAGCCAAACCGGGACTAGTCAAGAGACCCAGTACTTC
TRBV7-9	TRBJ2-7	NA	NA	CASSPKPGEQYF	TGTGCCAGCAGCCCAAAACCAGGCGAGCAGTACTTC
TRBV6-5	TRBJ1-1	NA	NA	CASERHMNTEAFF	TGTGCCAGCGAACGACACATGAACACTGAAGCTTTCTTT
TRBV5-1	TRBJ2-4	NA	NA	CASSLGTFGDIQYF	TGCGCCAGCAGCCTAGGGACATTTGGAGACATTCAGTACTTC
TRBV6-5	TRBJ1-5	NA	NA	CASSRTGGSQPQHF	TGTGCCAGCAGCCGAACGGGGGGTTCTCAGCCCCAGCATTTT
TRBV5-1	TRBJ1-2	once	NA	CASSFQGRYGYTF	TGCGCCAGCAGCTTTCAGGGTCGGTATGGCTACACCTTC
TRBV27	TRBJ1-6	NA	NA	CASKRGWDSPLHF	TGTGCCAGCAAGAGGGGGTGGGATTCACCCCTCCACTTT
TRBV18	TRBJ1-3	NA	NA	CASLTGTPGNTIYF	TGTGCCAGCCTTACAGGGACCCCTGGAAACACCATATATTTT
TRBV15	TRBJ2-7	NA	NA	CATSSLRGMPYEQYF	TGTGCCACCAGCAGCCTCAGGGGAATGCCCTACGAGCAGTACTTC
TRBV19	TRBJ1-4	NA	TRBD1	CASSMAGGDEKLFF	TGTGCCAGTAGTATGGCAGGGGGAGATGAAAAACTGTTTTTT
TRBV10-1	TRBJ2-7	once	TRBD1	CASTPYTGGANEQYF	TGCGCCAGCACCCCATATACAGGGGGCGCGAACGAGCAGTACTTC
TRBV10-2	TRBJ1-3	once	NA	CASTPAGGGNTIYF	TGCGCCAGCACCCCGGCGGGCGGAGGAAACACCATATATTTT
TRBV5-1	TRBJ2-3	NA	TRBD1	CASSPGIRDRSTDTQYF	TGCGCCAGCAGCCCAGGGATCCGGGACAGAAGCACAGATACGCAGTATTTT
TRBV5-6	TRBJ2-7	NA	TRBD1	CASSRAGTGTYEQYF	TGTGCCAGCAGCCGGGCCGGGACAGGCACCTACGAGCAGTACTTC
TRBV19	TRBJ1-2	NA	NA	CASSPSSNYGYTF	TGTGCCAGTAGTCCCAGTTCCAACTATGGCTACACCTTC
TRBV4-3	TRBJ2-3	few	TRBD2	CASSQGLAGMDTQYF	TGCGCCAGCAGCCAAGGGCTAGCGGGGATGGATACGCAGTATTTT
TRBV7-3	TRBJ2-1	NA	TRBD2	CASSPQPGGNEQFF	TGTGCCAGCAGCCCACAACCGGGGGGCAATGAGCAGTTCTTC
TRBV27	TRBJ1-2	NA	TRBD1	CASSSSRGRGYGYTF	TGTGCCAGCAGTTCGTCCAGGGGGCGTGGCTATGGCTACACCTTC
TRBV5-4	TRBJ2-7	NA	NA	CASSLGDNSYEQYF	TGTGCCAGCAGCTTGGGAGACAACTCCTACGAGCAGTACTTC
TRBV29-1	TRBJ2-3	NA	NA	CSVAQLGTDTQYF	TGCAGCGTTGCCCAACTAGGAACAGATACGCAGTATTTT
TRBV2	TRBJ1-4	NA	NA	CASSSGQVLNEKLFF	TGTGCCAGCAGTTCTGGGCAGGTCCTCAATGAAAAACTGTTTTTT
TRBV5-6	TRBJ2-3	NA	NA	CASSEGGAQYF	TGTGCCAGCAGCGAGGGCGGGGCGCAGTATTTT
TRBV6-5	TRBJ2-7	NA	NA	CASTHRLGEYEQYF	TGTGCCAGCACCCACCGCCTCGGGGAGTACGAGCAGTACTTC
TRBV7-9	TRBJ2-4	NA	TRBD2	CASSSEGLADIQYF	TGTGCCAGCAGCTCCGAGGGACTAGCGGACATTCAGTACTTC
TRBV7-9	TRBJ2-7	NA	NA	CASSLEGGLGQYEQYF	TGTGCCAGCAGCTTAGAAGGAGGGTTGGGGCAGTACGAGCAGTACTTC
TRBV27	TRBJ2-3	NA	NA	CASSLRQGVPDTQYF	TGTGCCAGCAGTTTACGGCAGGGTGTCCCCGATACGCAGTATTTT
TRBV29-1	TRBJ2-3	NA	TRBD2	CSGDWAGGADTQYF	TGCAGCGGAGATTGGGCGGGGGGGGCAGATACGCAGTATTTT
TRBV11-2	TRBJ1-1	NA	TRBD1	CASSSYRGEGTEAFF	TGTGCCAGCAGCTCCTACAGGGGTGAAGGCACTGAAGCTTTCTTT
TRBV11-2	TRBJ1-1	NA	TRBD1	CASSLGDRASEAFF	TGTGCCAGCAGCTTAGGGGACAGGGCGTCTGAAGCTTTCTTT